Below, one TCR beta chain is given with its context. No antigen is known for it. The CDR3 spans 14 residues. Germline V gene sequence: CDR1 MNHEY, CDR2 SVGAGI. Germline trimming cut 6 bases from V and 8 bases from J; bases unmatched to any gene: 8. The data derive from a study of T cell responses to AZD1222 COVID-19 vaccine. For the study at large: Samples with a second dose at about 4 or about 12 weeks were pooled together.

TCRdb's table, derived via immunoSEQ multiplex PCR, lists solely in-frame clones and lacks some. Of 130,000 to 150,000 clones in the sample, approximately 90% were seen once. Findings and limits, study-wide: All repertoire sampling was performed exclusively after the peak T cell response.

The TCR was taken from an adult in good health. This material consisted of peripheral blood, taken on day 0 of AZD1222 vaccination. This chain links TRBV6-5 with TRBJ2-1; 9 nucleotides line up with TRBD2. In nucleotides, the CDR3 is TGTGCCAGCAGCCGTGTCAGACTAGCGGATGAGCAGTTCTTC. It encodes CASSRVRLADEQFF.